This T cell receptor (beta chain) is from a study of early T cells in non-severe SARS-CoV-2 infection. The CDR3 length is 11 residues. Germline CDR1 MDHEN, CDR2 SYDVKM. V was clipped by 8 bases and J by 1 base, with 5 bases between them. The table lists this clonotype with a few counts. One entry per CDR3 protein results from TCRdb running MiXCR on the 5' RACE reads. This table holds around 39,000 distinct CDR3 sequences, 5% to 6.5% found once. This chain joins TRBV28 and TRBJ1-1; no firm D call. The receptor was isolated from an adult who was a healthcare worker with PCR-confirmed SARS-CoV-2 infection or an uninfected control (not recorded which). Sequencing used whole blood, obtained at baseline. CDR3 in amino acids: CASVGNTEAFF. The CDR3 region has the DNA TGTGCCAGCGTAGGGAACACTGAAGCTTTCTTT.